This T cell receptor beta chain is drawn from a study of graft-versus-host responses after intestinal transplantation. On the study more broadly: Each transplant was multivisceral, liver-intestinal, or isolated intestinal.

Turning to this clone: Its matching antigen is unknown.

Measured with immunoSEQ multiplex PCR; TCRdb has only the in-frame clones, and not every one. The sample lists tens of thousands of clones; 84% were seen once. From germline, CDR1 is SGHTA and CDR2 FQGNSA. The CDR3 loop spans 14 amino acids. Trimming removed 1 base at V and 2 bases at J, with 8 bases between. Study-wide findings and caveats: GvH clones were found in recipient marrow; some appeared first in ileum or blood.

The sequencing used unstimulated CD4+ T cells sorted from spleen or lymph node cells, collected before transplant. The chain uses TRBV7-2 and TRBJ1-2; no definite D call. The receptor comes from a human donor who was the organ donor for an intestinal transplant. The CDR3 nucleotides are TGTGCCAGCAGCTTAGGCGCAGGAAACTATGGCTACACCTTC. Its translation: CASSLGAGNYGYTF.